This T cell receptor beta chain was profiled in a study of T cell repertoires in cytomegalovirus infection (dated by TCRdb to about 2019). In terms of the full investigation: Recently identified HLA-C-restricted CMV epitopes, whose presentation resists viral immunomodulation, were targeted by peptide stimulations together with well-studied HLA-B-restricted epitopes. Donor HLA type was relevant to the analysis, as public TCR beta signatures indicated carriage of CMV infection together with the matching HLA type. Findings and caveats that apply to the study as a whole: Carriers of CMV infection plus the relevant HLA type were discriminated by the cumulative frequency of public TCR beta family members in the study cohort and in an independent roughly 340-donor cohort. The ex vivo response was dominated by HLA-C-restricted CMV-specific TCR beta clonotypes, which also provided the single most frequent clonotype in two of eight donors.

The treatment or condition label here, explained by the study, means: in vitro stimulation with specific CMV peptide epitopes to enrich CMV-specific T cells. The sequencer was an Illumina HiSeq 1500. TCRdb trimmed public reads at Q25 via fastp, called clones via MiXCR and kept in-frame beta chains. Rows are unified per CDR3 protein, each entry keeping the most common DNA and genes. This sample gives approximately 730,000 distinct CDR3 sequences in total; around 29% of them show up just once. The ten largest clones represent around 14% of the sample. This clonotype was detected a few times. Its antigen is not yet known. The sample holds no much larger clone one base away, and base qualities are not on file. Material: cultured CD8+ T cells from PBMCs, obtained from culture after CMV antigen stimulation. The sequence was obtained from a human donor in good health (CMV status not recorded). Some clones in this sample may be carry-over from other donors' samples.

The CDR3 region reads CASSQVRDRVYNEQFF. The nucleotides are TGCGCCAGCAGCCAAGTACGGGACAGGGTCTACAATGAGCAGTTCTTC. Recombination joined TRBV4-3 with TRBJ2-1; a stretch of 9 junction bases matches TRBD1. V is cut back by 1 base and J by 3 bases, with 4 bases in the junction unmatched. The germline V gene supplies CDR1 LGHNA and CDR2 YSLEER. The CDR3 numbers 16 residues from cysteine through phenylalanine. Only CDR3 DNA is held: 48 bases, read in frame from base 1.